This T cell receptor beta chain was retrieved from a study of radiation and T cells in renal cell carcinoma. Time point reported: baseline pretreatment blood. As to treatment: 15 Gy SBRT to primary tumor, nephrectomy 4 weeks later. Clear cell pathology was present in this patient's renal cell carcinoma. Study-wide findings and caveats: Pretreatment tumor biopsies were lacking, so baseline clonotypes are unknown. Top tumor clonotypes rose in blood 2 weeks post-radiation, then contracted.

Using immunoSEQ multiplex PCR, the repertoire was profiled, and TCRdb retains in-frame clones only, with some absent. Of 150,000 or so clones in the sample, about 87% were seen once. In regard to this clone: The antigen is unknown.

Here the sequenced sample was blood, taken from a patient whose treatment included radiotherapy and nephrectomy. The TCR was taken from a woman in her 70s with renal cell carcinoma.

The CDR3 nucleotides are TGTGCCACCCACATCACAGGGACCATGAACACTGAAGCTTTCTTT. Translated, it gives CATHITGTMNTEAFF. V is TRBV6-1 and J is TRBJ1-1; a possible D gene is TRBD1 (6 bases). V lost 10 bases, J lost 0 bases, and 18 bases lay in between. The CDR3 runs 15 residues. Germline V lookup: CDR1 MNHNS, CDR2 SASEGT.